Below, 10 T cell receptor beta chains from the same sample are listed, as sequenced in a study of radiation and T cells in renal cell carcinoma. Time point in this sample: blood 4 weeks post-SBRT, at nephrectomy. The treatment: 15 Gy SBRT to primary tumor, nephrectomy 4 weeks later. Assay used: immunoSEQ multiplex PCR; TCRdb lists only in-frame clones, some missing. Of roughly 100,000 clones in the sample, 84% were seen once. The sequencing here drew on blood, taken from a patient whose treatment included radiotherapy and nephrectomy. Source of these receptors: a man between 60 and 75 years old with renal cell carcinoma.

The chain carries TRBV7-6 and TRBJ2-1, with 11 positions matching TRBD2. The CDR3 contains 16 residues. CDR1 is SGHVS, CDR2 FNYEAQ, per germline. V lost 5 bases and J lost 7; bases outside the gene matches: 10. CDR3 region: CASSPRTSGSGNEQFF. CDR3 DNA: TGTGCCAGCAGCCCCAGAACTAGCGGGAGTGGGAATGAGCAGTTCTTC.

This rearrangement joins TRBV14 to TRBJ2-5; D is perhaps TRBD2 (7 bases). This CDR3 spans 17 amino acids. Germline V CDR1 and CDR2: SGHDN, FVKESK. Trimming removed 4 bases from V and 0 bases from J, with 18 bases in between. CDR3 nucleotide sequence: TGTGCCAGCAGCCGCATCGTGGGGGGGGCCTACCAAGAGACCCAGTACTTC. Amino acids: CASSRIVGGAYQETQYF.

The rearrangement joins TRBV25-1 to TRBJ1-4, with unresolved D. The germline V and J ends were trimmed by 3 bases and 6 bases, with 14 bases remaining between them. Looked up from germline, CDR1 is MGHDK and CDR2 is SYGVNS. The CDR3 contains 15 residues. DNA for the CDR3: TGTGCCAGCAGTGAGTGGGCCGGGTTTGATGAAAAACTGTTTTTT. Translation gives CASSEWAGFDEKLFF. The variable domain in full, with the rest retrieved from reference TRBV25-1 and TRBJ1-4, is EADIYQTPRYLVIGTGKKITLECSQTMGHDKMYWYQQDPGMELHLIHYSYGVNSTEKGDLSSESTVSRIRTEHFPLTLESARPSHTSQYLCASSEWAGFDEKLFFGSGTQLSVL.

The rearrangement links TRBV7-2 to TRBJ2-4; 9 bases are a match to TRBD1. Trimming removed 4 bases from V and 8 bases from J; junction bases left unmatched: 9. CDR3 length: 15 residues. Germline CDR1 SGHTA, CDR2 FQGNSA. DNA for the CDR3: TGTGCCAGCAGCTCGGATGGACAGGGGTGGGACATTCAGTACTTC. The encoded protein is CASSSDGQGWDIQYF.

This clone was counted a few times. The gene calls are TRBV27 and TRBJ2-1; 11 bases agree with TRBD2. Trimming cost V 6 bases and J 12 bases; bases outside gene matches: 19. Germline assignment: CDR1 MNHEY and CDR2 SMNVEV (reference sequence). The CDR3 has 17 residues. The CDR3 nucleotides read TGTGCCAGCAGCTTGCTCGCCGGGACTAGCGGCCAGGTGTCGCAGTTCTTC. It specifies CASSLLAGTSGQVSQFF.

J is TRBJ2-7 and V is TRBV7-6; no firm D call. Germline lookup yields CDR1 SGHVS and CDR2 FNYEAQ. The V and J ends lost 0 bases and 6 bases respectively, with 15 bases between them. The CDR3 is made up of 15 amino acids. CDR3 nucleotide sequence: TGTGCCAGCAGCTTAGCTCCCAGTTTTCCCCTCGAGCAGTACTTC. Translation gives CASSLAPSFPLEQYF.

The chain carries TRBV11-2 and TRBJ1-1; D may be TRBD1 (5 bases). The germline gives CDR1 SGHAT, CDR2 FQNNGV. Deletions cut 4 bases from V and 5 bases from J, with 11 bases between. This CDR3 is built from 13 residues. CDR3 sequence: CASSSGRGTEAFF. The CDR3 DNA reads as TGTGCCAGCAGCTCAGGACGGGGGACTGAAGCTTTCTTT. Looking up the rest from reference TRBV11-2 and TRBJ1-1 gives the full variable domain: EAGVAQSPRYKIIEKRQSVAFWCNPISGHATLYWYQQILGQGPKLLIQFQNNGVVDDSQLPKDRFSAERLKGVDSTLKIQPAKLEDSAVYLCASSSGRGTEAFFGQGTRLTVV.

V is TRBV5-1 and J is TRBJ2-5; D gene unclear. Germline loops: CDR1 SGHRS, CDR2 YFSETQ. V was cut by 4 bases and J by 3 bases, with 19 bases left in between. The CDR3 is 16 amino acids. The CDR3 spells CASSPMLYGFEETQYF. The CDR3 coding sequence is TGCGCCAGCAGCCCGATGCTTTACGGGTTCGAAGAGACCCAGTACTTC.

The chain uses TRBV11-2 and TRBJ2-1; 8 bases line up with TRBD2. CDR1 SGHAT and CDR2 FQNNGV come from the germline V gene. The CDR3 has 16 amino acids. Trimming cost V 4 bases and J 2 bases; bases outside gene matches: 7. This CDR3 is CASSYTSGPTYNEQFF. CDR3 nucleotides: TGTGCCAGCAGCTACACTAGCGGCCCAACCTACAATGAGCAGTTCTTC.

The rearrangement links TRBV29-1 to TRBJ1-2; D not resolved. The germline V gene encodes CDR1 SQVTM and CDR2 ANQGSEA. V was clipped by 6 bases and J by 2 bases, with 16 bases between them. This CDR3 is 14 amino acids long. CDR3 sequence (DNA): TGCAGCGTCCACCGGGAGGAGGAGAACTATGGCTACACCTTC. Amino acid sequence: CSVHREEENYGYTF.